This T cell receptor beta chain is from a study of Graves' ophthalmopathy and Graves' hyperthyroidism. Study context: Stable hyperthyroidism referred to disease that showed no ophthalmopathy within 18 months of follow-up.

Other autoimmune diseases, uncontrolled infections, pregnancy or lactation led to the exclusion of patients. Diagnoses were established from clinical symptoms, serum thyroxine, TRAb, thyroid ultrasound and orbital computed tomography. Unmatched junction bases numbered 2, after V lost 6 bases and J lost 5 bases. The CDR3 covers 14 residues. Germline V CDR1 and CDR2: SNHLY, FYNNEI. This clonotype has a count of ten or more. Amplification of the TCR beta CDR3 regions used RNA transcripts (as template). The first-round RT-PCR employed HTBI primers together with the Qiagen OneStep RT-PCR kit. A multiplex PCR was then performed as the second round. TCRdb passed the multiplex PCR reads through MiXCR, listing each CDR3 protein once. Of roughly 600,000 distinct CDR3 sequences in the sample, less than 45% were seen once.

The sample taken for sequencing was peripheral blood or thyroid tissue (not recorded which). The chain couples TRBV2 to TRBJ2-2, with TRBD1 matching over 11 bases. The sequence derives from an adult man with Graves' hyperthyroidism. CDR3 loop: CASRDRGRTGELFF. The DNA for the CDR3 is TGTGCCAGCAGGGACAGGGGGCGAACCGGGGAGCTGTTTTTT.